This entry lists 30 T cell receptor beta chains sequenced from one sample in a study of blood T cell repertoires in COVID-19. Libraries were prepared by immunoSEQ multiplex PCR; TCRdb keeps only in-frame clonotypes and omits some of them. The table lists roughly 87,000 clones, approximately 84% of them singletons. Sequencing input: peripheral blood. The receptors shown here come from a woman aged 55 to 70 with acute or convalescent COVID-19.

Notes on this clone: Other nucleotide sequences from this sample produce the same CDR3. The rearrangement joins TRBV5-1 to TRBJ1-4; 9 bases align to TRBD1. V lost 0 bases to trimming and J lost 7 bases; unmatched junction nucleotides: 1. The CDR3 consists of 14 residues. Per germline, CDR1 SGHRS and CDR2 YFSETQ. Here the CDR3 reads CASSLGQGGEKLFF. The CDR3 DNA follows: TGCGCCAGCAGCTTGGGACAGGGGGGTGAAAAACTGTTTTTT. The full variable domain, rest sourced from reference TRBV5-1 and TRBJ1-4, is KAGVTQTPRYLIKTRGQQVTLSCSPISGHRSVSWYQQTPGQGLQFLFEYFSETQRNKGNFPGRFSGRQFSNSRSEMNVSTLELGDSALYLCASSLGQGGEKLFFGSGTQLSVL.

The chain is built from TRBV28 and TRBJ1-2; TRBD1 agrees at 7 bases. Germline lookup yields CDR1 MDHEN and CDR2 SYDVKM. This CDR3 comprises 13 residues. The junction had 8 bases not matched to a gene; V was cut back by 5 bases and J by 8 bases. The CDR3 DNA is TGTGCCAGCAGTACCGGGACAGTTGAGGGCTACACCTTC. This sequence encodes CASSTGTVEGYTF.

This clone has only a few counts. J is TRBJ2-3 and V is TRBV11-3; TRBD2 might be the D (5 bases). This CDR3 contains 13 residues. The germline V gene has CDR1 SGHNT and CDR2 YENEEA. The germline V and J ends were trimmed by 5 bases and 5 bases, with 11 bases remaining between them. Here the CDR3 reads CASSRQRKDTQYF. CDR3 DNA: TGTGCCAGCAGCCGGCAGCGGAAAGATACGCAGTATTTT.

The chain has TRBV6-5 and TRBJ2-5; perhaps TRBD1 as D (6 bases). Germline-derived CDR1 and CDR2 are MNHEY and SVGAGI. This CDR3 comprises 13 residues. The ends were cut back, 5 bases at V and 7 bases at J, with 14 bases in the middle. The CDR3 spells CASSSTGHATQYF. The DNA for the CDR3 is TGTGCCAGCAGTAGCACAGGGCATGCGACCCAGTACTTC.

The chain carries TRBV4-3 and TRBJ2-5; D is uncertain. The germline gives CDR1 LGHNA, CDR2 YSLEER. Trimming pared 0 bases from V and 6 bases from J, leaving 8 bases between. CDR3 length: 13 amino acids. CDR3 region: CASSQDFGQTQYF. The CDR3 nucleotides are TGCGCCAGCAGCCAAGATTTTGGCCAGACCCAGTACTTC.

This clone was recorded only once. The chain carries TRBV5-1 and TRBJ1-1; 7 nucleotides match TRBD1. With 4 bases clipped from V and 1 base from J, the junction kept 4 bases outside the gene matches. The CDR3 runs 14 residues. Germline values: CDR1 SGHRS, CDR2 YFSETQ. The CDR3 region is CASSGGGPNTEAFF. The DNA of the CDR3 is TGCGCCAGCAGCGGAGGGGGCCCGAACACTGAAGCTTTCTTT.

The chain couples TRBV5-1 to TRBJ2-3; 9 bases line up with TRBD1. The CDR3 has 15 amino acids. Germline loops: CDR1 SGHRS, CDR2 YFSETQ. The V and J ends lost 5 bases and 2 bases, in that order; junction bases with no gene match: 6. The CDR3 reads CASRWTGAITDTQYF. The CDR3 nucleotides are TGCGCCAGCAGATGGACAGGGGCCATCACAGATACGCAGTATTTT. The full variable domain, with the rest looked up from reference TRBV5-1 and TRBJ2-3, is KAGVTQTPRYLIKTRGQQVTLSCSPISGHRSVSWYQQTPGQGLQFLFEYFSETQRNKGNFPGRFSGRQFSNSRSEMNVSTLELGDSALYLCASRWTGAITDTQYFGPGTRLTVL.

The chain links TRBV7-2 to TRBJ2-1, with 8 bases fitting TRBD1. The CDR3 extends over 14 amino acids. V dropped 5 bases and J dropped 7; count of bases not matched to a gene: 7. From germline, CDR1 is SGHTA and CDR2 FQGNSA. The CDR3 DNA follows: TGTGCCAGCAGCCCCCGGACAGGGAGGAATGAGCAGTTCTTC. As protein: CASSPRTGRNEQFF. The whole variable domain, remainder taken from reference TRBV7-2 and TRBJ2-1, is GAGVSQSPSNKVTEKGKDVELRCDPISGHTALYWYRQSLGQGLEFLIYFQGNSAPDKSGLPSDRFSAERTGGSVSTLTIQRTQQEDSAVYLCASSPRTGRNEQFFGPGTRLTVL.

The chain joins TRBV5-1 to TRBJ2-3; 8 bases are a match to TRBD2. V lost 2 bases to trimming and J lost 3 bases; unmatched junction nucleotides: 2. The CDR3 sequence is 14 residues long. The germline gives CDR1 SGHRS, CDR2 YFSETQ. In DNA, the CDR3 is TGCGCCAGCAGCTTAGCTAGCGGGACAGATACGCAGTATTTT. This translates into CASSLASGTDTQYF.

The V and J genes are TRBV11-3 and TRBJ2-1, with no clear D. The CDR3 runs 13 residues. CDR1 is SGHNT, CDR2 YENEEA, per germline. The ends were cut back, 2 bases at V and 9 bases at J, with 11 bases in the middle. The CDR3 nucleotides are TGTGCCAGCAGCTTATTCGCCTTCAGTGAGCAGTTCTTC. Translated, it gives CASSLFAFSEQFF.

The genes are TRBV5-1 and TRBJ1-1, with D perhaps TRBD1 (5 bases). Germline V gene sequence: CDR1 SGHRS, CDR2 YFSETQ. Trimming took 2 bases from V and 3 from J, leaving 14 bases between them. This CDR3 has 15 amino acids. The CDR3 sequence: CASSLQGAGYTEAFF. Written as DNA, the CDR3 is TGCGCCAGCAGCTTACAAGGGGCTGGTTACACTGAAGCTTTCTTT. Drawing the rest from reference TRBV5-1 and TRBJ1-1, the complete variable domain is KAGVTQTPRYLIKTRGQQVTLSCSPISGHRSVSWYQQTPGQGLQFLFEYFSETQRNKGNFPGRFSGRQFSNSRSEMNVSTLELGDSALYLCASSLQGAGYTEAFFGQGTRLTVV.

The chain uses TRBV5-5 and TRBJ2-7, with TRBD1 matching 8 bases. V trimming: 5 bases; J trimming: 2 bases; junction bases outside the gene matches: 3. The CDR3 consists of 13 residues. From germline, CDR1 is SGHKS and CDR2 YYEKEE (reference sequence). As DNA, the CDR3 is TGTGCCAGCAGAGCAGGGGGCACCTACGAGCAGTACTTC. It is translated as CASRAGGTYEQYF.

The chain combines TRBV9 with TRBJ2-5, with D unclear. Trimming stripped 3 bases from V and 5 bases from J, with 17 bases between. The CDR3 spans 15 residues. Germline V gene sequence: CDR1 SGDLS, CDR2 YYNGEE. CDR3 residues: CASSGAVGRRETQYF. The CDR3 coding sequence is TGTGCCAGCAGCGGCGCTGTGGGCCGTCGGGAGACCCAGTACTTC.

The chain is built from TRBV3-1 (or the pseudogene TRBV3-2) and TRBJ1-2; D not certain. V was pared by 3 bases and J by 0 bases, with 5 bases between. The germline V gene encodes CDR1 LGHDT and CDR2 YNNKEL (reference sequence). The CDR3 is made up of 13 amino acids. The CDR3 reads CASSQSTNYGYTF. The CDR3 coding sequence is TGTGCCAGCAGCCAGTCAACTAACTATGGCTACACCTTC.

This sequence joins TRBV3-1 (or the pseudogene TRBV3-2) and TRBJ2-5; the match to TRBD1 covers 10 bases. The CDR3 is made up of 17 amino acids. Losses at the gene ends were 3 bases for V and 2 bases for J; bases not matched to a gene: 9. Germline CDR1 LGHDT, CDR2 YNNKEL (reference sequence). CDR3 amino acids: CASSQTGTGVQQETQYF. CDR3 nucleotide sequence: TGTGCCAGCAGCCAGACCGGGACAGGGGTGCAGCAAGAGACCCAGTACTTC.

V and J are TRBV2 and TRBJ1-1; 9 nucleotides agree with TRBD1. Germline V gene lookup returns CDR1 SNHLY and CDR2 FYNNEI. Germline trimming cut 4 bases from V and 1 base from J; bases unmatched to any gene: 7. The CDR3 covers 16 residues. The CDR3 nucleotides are TGTGCCAGCAGTGGTGGTTTGGGACAGGGGAACACTGAAGCTTTCTTT. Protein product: CASSGGLGQGNTEAFF.

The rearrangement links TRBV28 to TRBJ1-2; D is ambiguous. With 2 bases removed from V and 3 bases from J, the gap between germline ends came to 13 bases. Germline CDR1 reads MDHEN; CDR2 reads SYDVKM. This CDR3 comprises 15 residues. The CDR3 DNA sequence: TGTGCCAGCAGTTTACCTACCGAGGCTTACTATGGCTACACCTTC. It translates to CASSLPTEAYYGYTF.

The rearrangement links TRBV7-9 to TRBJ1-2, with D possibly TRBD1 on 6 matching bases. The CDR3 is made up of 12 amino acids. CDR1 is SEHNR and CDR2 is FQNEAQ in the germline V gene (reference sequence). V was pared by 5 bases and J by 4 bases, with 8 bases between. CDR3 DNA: TGTGCCAGCAGCCAACAGGGCTATGGCTACACCTTC. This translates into CASSQQGYGYTF.

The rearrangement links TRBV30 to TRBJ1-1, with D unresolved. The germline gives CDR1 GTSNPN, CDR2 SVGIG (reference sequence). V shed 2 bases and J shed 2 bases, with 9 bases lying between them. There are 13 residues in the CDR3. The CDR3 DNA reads TGTGCCTGGAGTTTGACTGCTAACACTGAAGCTTTCTTT. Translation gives CAWSLTANTEAFF.

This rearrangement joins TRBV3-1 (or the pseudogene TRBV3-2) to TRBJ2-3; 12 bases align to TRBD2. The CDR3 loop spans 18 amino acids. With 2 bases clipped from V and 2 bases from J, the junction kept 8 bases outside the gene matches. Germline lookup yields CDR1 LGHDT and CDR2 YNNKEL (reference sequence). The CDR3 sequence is CASSQSGTSGYLTDTQYF. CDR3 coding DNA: TGTGCCAGCAGCCAAAGTGGGACTAGCGGGTATCTCACAGATACGCAGTATTTT.

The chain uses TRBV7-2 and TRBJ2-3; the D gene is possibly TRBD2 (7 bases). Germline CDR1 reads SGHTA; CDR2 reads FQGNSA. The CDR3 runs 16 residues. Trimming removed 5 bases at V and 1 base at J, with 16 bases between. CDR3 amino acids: CASSPRLGGGTDTQYF. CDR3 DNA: TGTGCCAGCAGCCCGAGGTTAGGGGGGGGCACAGATACGCAGTATTTT.

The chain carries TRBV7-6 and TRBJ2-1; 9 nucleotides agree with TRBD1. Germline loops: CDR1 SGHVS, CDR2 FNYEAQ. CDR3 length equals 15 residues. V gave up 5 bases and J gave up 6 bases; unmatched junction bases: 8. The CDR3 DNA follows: TGTGCCAGCAGCGGAGGGACAGGGAGTCGCAATGAGCAGTTCTTC. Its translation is CASSGGTGSRNEQFF.

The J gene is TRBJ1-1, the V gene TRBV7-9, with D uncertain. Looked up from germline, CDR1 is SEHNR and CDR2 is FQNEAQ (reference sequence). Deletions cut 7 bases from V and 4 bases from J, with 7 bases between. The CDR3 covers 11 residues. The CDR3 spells CASTTGTEAFF. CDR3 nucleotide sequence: TGTGCCAGCACTACTGGCACTGAAGCTTTCTTT.

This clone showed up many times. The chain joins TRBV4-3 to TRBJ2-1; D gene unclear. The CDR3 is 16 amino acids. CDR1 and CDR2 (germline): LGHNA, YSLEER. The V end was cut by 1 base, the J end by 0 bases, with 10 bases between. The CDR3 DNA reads TGCGCCAGCAGCCAAGTAGTCGTGAGCTCCTACAATGAGCAGTTCTTC. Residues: CASSQVVVSSYNEQFF.

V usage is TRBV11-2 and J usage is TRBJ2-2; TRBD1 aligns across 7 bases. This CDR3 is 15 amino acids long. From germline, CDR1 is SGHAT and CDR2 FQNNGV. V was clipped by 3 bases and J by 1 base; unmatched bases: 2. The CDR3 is CASSFGTVNTGELFF. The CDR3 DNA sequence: TGTGCCAGCAGCTTCGGGACAGTGAACACCGGGGAGCTGTTTTTT.

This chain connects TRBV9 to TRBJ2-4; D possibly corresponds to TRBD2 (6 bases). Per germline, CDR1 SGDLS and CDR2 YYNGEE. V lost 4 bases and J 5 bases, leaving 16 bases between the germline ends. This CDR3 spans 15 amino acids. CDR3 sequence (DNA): TGTGCCAGCAGCCAGGGACTCCGAGAACAAAACATTCAGTACTTC. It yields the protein CASSQGLREQNIQYF.

CDR3 DNA: TGTGCCTGGAGTCGGGGGGAAAATAGACTGTTTTTT. This gives the protein CAWSRGENRLFF. The rearrangement joins TRBV30 to TRBJ1-4; maybe TRBD1 (5 bases). This CDR3 has 12 residues. With 2 bases removed from V and 13 bases from J, the gap between germline ends came to 14 bases. Germline CDR1 reads GTSNPN; CDR2 reads SVGIG (reference sequence).

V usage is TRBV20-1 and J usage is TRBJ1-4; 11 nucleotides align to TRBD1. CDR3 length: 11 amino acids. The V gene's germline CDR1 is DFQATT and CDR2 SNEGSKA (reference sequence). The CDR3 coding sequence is TGCAGCTGGGACAGGGGGGAAAAACTGTTTTTT. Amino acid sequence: CSWDRGEKLFF.

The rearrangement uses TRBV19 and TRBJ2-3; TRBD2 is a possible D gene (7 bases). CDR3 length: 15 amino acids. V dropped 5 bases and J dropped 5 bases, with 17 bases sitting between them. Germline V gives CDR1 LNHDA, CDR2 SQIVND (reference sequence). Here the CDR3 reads CASSLPVGGEDTQYF. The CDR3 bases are TGTGCCAGTAGTTTACCCGTAGGGGGGGAAGATACGCAGTATTTT.

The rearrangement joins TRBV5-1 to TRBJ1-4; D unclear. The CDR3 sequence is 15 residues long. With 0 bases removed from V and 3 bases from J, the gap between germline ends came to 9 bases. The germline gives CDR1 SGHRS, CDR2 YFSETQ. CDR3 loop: CASSLVTGSNEKLFF. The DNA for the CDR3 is TGCGCCAGCAGCTTGGTAACGGGGTCTAATGAAAAACTGTTTTTT.